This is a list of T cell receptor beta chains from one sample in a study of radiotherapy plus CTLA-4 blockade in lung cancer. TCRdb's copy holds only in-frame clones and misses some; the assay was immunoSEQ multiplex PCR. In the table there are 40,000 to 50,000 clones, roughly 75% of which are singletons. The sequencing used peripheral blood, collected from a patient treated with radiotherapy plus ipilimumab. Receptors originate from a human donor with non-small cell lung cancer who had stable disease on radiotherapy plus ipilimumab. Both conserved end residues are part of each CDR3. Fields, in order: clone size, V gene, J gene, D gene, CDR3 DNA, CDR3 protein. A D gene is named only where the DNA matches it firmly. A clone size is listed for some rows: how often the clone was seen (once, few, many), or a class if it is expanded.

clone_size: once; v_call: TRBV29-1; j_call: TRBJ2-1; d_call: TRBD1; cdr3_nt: TGCAGCGTTTGTGGCCGGGACAGGTCAAATGAGCAGTTCTTC; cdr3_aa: CSVCGRDRSNEQFF
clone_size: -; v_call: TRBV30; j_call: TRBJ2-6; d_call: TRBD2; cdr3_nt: TGTGCCTGGAACCCGGGGGGTGGGGCCAACGTCCTGACTTTC; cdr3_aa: CAWNPGGGANVLTF
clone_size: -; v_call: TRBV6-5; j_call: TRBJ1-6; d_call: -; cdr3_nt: TGTGCCAGCAGCCTGGGCGCAGCCTTCAATTCACCCCTCCACTTT; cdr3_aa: CASSLGAAFNSPLHF
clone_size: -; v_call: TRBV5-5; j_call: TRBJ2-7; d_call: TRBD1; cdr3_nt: TGTGCCAGCAGCCGAACAGGGGGCTTGGGGGAGCAGTACTTC; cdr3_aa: CASSRTGGLGEQYF
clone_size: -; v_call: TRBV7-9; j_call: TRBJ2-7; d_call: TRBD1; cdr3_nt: TGTGCCAGCAGCCGTGGGGACAGGGGGCTGTACGAGCAGTACTTC; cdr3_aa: CASSRGDRGLYEQYF
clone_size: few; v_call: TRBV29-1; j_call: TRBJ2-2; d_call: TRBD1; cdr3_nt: TGCAGCGTTCGGGACAGGGCGAACACCGGGGAGCTGTTTTTT; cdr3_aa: CSVRDRANTGELFF
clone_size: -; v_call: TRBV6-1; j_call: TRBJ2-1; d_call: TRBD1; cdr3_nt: TGTGCCAGCAGTGCCACAGGACAGGGCAACAATGAGCAGTTCTTC; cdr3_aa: CASSATGQGNNEQFF
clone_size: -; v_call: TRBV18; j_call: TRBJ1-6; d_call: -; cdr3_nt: TGTGCCAGCTCACCATCAGGGGATAATAATTCACCCCTCCACTTT; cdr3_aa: CASSPSGDNNSPLHF
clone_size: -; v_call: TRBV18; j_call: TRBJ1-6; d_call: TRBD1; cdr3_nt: TGTGCCAGCTCACCGGGACAGGTCTATAATTCACCCCTCCACTTT; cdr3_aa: CASSPGQVYNSPLHF
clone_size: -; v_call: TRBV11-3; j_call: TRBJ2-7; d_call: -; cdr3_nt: TGTGCCAGCAGCTTAGACAGGGTAGGGCAGTACTTC; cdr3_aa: CASSLDRVGQYF
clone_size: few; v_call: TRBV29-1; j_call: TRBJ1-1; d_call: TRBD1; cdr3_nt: TGCAGCGTGATCGGACAGGGGGGGACTGAAGCTTTCTTT; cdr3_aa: CSVIGQGGTEAFF
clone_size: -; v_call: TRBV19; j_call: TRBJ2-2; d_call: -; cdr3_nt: TGTGCCAGTAGTATGCAAAGGAGAATCGGGGAGCTGTTTTTT; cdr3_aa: CASSMQRRIGELFF
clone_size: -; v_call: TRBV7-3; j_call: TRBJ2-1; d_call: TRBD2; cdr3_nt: TGTGCCAGCAGCTGGGGACTAGCGGGCCGGGGTGAGCAGTTCTTC; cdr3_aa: CASSWGLAGRGEQFF
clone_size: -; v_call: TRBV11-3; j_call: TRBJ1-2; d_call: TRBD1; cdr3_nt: TGTGCCAGCAGTACGACAGGGATATCTGGCTACACCTTC; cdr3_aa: CASSTTGISGYTF
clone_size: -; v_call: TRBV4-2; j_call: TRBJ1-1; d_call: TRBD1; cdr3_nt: TGTGCCAGCAGCCAAAGGCTCACAGGGGGCGCGAGGGACACTGAAGCTTTCTTT; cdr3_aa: CASSQRLTGGARDTEAFF
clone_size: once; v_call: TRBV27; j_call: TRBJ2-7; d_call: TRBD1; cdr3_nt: TGTGCCAGTAGAACAGGCGGCAGGGGGAAGGGAGAGCAGTACTTC; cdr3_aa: CASRTGGRGKGEQYF
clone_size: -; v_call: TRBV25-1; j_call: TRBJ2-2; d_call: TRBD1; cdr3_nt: TGTGCCAGCAGTGAAAGTGGTGACAGGGGGGCCAGGGAGCTGTTTTTT; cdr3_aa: CASSESGDRGARELFF
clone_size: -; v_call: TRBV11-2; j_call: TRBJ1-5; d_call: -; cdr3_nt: TGTGCCAGCAGCTCAGACAGCGTTTATAGCAATCAGCCCCAGCATTTT; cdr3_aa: CASSSDSVYSNQPQHF
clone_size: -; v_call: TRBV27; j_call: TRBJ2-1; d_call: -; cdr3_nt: TGTGCCAGCAGATTAATTTGGGACTCGAGCGGTGAGCAGTTCTTC; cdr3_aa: CASRLIWDSSGEQFF
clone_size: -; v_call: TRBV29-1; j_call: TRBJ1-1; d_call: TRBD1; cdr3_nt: TGCAGCGTTGAGGGGACAGCCAACGCTGAAGCTTTCTTT; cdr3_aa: CSVEGTANAEAFF
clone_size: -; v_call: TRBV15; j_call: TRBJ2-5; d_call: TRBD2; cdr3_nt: TGTGCCACCAGCAGAGGACCGGCGGGAGGGCAAGAGACCCAGTACTTC; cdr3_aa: CATSRGPAGGQETQYF
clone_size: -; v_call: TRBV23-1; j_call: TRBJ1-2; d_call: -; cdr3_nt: TGCGCCAGCAGTCGGGGGCTATCTCGACACCTCGGGGGCTACACCTTC; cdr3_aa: CASSRGLSRHLGGYTF
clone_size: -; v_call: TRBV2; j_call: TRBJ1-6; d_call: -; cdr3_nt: TGTGCCAGCAGTGAATTCGGCAGGGAGGGTTCACCCCTCCACTTT; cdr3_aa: CASSEFGREGSPLHF
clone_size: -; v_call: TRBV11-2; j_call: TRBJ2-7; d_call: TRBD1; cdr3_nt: TGTGCCAGCAGCCCGGACAGGTACCCCTACGAGCAGTACTTC; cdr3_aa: CASSPDRYPYEQYF
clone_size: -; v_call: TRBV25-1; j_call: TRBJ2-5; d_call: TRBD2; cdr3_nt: TGTGCCAGCAGTGATAGGGGTCAAGCGGGGCGGGTAACCCAGTACTTC; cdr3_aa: CASSDRGQAGRVTQYF
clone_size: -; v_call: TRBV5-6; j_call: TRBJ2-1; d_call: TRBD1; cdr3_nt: TGTGCCAGCAGCTGGGGGGACAGGGAAGGGCCCTACAATGAGCAGTTCTTC; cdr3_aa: CASSWGDREGPYNEQFF
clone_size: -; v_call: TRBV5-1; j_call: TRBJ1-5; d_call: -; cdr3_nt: TGCGCCAGCAGCCCAGGCGTTTATAGCAATCAGCCCCAGCATTTT; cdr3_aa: CASSPGVYSNQPQHF
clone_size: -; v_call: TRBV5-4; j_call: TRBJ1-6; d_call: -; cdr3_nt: TGTGCCAGCAGCACCGGGGGGTCAGGGATCTCACCCCTCCACTTT; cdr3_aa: CASSTGGSGISPLHF
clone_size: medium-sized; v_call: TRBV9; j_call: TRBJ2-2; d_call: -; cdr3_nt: TGTGCCAGCAGCGTGTTAGCGGACACCGGGGAGCTGTTTTTT; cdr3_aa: CASSVLADTGELFF
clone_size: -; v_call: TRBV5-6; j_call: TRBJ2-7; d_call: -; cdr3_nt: TGTGCCAGCAGCTTTAACTACGAGCAGTACTTC; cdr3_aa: CASSFNYEQYF
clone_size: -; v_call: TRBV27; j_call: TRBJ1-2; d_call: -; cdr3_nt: TGTGCCAGCAGTTTACGAAGGCAGGCCTATGGCTACACCTTC; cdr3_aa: CASSLRRQAYGYTF
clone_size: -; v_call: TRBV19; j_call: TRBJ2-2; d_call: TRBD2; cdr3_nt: TGTGCCAGTTCCAGCGGGGGGGCAGTCGGGGAGCTGTTTTTT; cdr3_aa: CASSSGGAVGELFF
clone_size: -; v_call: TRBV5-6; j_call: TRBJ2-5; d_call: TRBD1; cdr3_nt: TGTGCCAGCAGCTTGGGAACAGGACAGGGGCAGGAGACCCAGTACTTC; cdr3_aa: CASSLGTGQGQETQYF
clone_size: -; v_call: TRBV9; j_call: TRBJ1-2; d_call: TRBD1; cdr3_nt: TGTGCCAGCAGCGTCACTACGCACCCGGGACAGGGGGAGGATGGCTACACCTTC; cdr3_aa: CASSVTTHPGQGEDGYTF
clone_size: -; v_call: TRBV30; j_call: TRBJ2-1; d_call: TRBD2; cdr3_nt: TGTGCCTGGAGGCGGGGGGGGCTTTCCTACAATGAGCAGTTCTTC; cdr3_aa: CAWRRGGLSYNEQFF
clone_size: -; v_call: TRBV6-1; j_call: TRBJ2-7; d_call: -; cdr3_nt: TGTGCCAGCGGGAGGACTCGAGCCCCACGGGGAGAGCAGTACTTC; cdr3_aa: CASGRTRAPRGEQYF
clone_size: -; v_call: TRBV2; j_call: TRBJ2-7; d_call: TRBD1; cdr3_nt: TGTGCCAGCAGGCCGACAGGGGAGGTTTACGAGCAGTACTTC; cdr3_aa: CASRPTGEVYEQYF
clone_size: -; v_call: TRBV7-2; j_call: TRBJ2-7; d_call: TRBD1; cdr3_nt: TGTGCCAGCAGCCGGGACAGGGGAGACTACGAGCAGTACTTC; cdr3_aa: CASSRDRGDYEQYF
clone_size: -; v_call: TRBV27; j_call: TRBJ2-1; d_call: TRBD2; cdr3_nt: TGTGCCAGCAGTTTACGTGAGCGGGGGGGGTACAATGAGCAGTTCTTC; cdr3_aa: CASSLRERGGYNEQFF
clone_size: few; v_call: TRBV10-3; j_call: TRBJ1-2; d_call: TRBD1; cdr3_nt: TGTGCCATCAGTGATCCGGACAGGCTATATGGCTACACCTTC; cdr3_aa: CAISDPDRLYGYTF
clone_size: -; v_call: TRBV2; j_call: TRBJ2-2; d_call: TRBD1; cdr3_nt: TGTGCCAGCAGGCTGACAGGGGGGAATTCGTACGGGGAGCTGTTTTTT; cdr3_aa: CASRLTGGNSYGELFF
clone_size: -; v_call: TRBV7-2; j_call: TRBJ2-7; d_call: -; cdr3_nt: TGTGCCAGCAGCTTAGGGGCGGGGACCACCTACGAGCAGTACTTC; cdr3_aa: CASSLGAGTTYEQYF